The 2 T cell receptor beta chains given below trace back to one sample, sequenced in a study of Ad26.COV2.S vaccination and SARS-CoV-2 variants. The method was immunoSEQ multiplex PCR; TCRdb's version includes in-frame clones alone and lacks a portion of them. The top ten clones hold 3.6% of a sample with about 420,000 clones, more than 75% of them seen once. The treatment denotes: 15 to 20 received Ad26.COV2.S at low or high dose, single or two shots; 5 received placebo; per-sample allocation not given. The samples date from day 63 after the first vaccine or placebo injection. Here the sequenced sample was peripheral blood, taken in a trial of Ad26.COV2.S vaccine versus placebo. The receptor source for this set is a person between 18 and 65 years old who received the Ad26.COV2.S COVID-19 vaccine or a placebo.

The V call is TRBV7-3, the J call TRBJ1-2; D is unclear. The CDR3 spans 15 residues. Trimming left V 2 bases short and J 0 bases short, with 10 bases between. Germline loops: CDR1 SGHTA, CDR2 FQGTGA. The CDR3 DNA is TGTGCCAGCAGCTTAGAAGCCGGAACTAACTATGGCTACACCTTC. Amino acids: CASSLEAGTNYGYTF.

The chain is built from TRBV4-3 and TRBJ1-1; D ambiguous. The V end was cut by 4 bases, the J end by 0 bases, with 12 bases between. Germline V lookup: CDR1 LGHNA, CDR2 YSLEER. The CDR3 consists of 15 residues. The CDR3 region has the DNA TGCGCCAGCAGCCCTAGCAGATACATGAACACTGAAGCTTTCTTT. Its protein is CASSPSRYMNTEAFF.